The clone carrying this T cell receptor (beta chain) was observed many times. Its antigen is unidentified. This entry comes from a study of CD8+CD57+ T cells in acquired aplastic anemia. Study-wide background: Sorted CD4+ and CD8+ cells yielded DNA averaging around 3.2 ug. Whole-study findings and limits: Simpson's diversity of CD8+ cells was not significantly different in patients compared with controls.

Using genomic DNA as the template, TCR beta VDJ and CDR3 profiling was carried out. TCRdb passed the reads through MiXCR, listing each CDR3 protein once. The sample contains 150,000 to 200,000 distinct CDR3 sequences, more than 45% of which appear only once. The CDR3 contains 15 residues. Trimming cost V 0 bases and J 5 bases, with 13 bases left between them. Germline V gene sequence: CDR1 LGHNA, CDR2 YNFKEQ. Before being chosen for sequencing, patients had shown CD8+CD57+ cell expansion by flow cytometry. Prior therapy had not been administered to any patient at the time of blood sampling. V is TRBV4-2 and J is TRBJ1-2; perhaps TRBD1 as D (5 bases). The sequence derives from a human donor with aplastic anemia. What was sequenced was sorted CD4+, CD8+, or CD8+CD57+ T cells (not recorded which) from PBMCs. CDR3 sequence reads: CASSQDKGSEYGYTF. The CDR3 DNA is TGTGCCAGCAGCCAAGATAAGGGGTCGGAATATGGCTACACCTTC.